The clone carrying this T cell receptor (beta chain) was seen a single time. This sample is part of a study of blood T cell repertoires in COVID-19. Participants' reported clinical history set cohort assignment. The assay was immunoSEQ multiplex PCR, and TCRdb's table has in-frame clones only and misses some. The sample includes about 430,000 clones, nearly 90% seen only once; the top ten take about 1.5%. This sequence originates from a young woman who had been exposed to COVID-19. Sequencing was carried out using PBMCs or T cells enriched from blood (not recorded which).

CDR3 residues: CASSWVTSGGALSGANVLTF. The CDR3 nucleotides read TGCGCCAGCAGCTGGGTGACTAGCGGGGGGGCTCTATCTGGGGCCAACGTCCTGACTTTC. This rearrangement joins TRBV5-1 to TRBJ2-6, with TRBD2 matching over 14 bases. Germline assignment: CDR1 SGHRS and CDR2 YFSETQ. The J segment lost 1 base and the V segment lost 3 bases, leaving 9 bases of the junction unmatched. The CDR3 loop spans 20 amino acids.